These 32 T cell receptor beta chains were all obtained from the same sample, sequenced in a study of HIV-infected patients and healthy controls. Each CDR3 protein is one row after TCRdb ran MiXCR on the 5' RACE reads. Of 65,000 to 70,000 distinct CDR3 sequences in the sample, around 17% are singletons; the top ten hold approximately 5.4%. Material for sequencing was CD4+ T cells from blood. The receptors shown here come from a human donor in good health.

The table lists this clonotype with a few counts. J is TRBJ2-1 and V is TRBV19; TRBD2 aligns across 8 bases. The germline gives CDR1 LNHDA, CDR2 SQIVND (reference sequence). After removal of 3 bases from V and 3 bases from J, the junction contained 4 bases not matched to a gene. The CDR3 has 15 amino acids. CDR3 region: CASSMGAGDYNEQFF. In DNA form, the CDR3 reads TGTGCCAGTAGTATGGGAGCGGGAGACTACAATGAGCAGTTCTTC. The full variable domain, its missing parts supplied by reference TRBV19 and TRBJ2-1, is DGGITQSPKYLFRKEGQNVTLSCEQNLNHDAMYWYRQDPGQGLRLIYYSQIVNDFQKGDIAEGYSVSREKKESFPLTVTSAQKNPTAFYLCASSMGAGDYNEQFFGPGTRLTVL.

This clonotype was counted only a few times. This chain links TRBV12-3 or TRBV12-4 with TRBJ2-1; D is unresolved. The CDR3 length is 15 residues. Trimming removed 3 bases from V and 6 bases from J, with 15 bases in between. DNA of the CDR3: TGTGCCAGCAGTTTCGATCTCCCTAGACCCAATGAGCAGTTCTTC. Translating gives CASSFDLPRPNEQFF.

This chain joins TRBV7-2 and TRBJ2-3; D gene ambiguous. The CDR3 contains 11 residues. Per germline, CDR1 SGHTA and CDR2 FQGNSA. The V and J ends lost 3 bases and 7 bases respectively, with 5 bases between them. The CDR3 region is CASSFRNTQYF. For the CDR3, the DNA is TGTGCCAGCAGCTTCCGGAATACGCAGTATTTT. Full variable domain (rest looked up from reference TRBV7-2 and TRBJ2-3): GAGVSQSPSNKVTEKGKDVELRCDPISGHTALYWYRQSLGQGLEFLIYFQGNSAPDKSGLPSDRFSAERTGGSVSTLTIQRTQQEDSAVYLCASSFRNTQYFGPGTRLTVL.

This clonotype was picked up many times. The rearrangement uses TRBV7-2 and TRBJ1-5; possibly TRBD1 for D (5 bases). Germline V CDR1 and CDR2: SGHTA, FQGNSA. Trimming stripped 3 bases from V and 3 bases from J, with 12 bases between. The CDR3 runs to 15 residues. This CDR3 reads CASSFLGQNNQPQHF. CDR3 DNA sequence: TGTGCCAGCAGCTTCTTGGGGCAGAACAATCAGCCCCAGCATTTT.

The sample holds many counts of this clonotype. This chain links TRBV20-1 with TRBJ2-5; 10 nucleotides align to TRBD1. This CDR3 is built from 14 residues. The junction had 5 bases not matched to a gene; V was cut back by 2 bases and J by 5 bases. CDR1 DFQATT and CDR2 SNEGSKA come from the germline V gene (reference sequence). CDR3 in DNA: TGCAGTGCTAGACCGGGACAGGGGAGGGAGACCCAGTACTTC. It specifies CSARPGQGRETQYF.

This clonotype was counted between two and nine times. The CDR3 spells CASRYRDHTDTQYF. The CDR3 bases are TGTGCCAGCAGGTACCGGGACCACACAGATACGCAGTATTTT. The chain links TRBV7-2 to TRBJ2-3, with D perhaps being TRBD1 or TRBD2 (5 bases each). The CDR3 runs to 14 residues. V was pared by 6 bases and J by 2 bases, with 12 bases between. Germline values: CDR1 SGHTA, CDR2 FQGNSA.

In the case of this clonotype: A read error is possible here, since a much larger clone lies one base away. This rearrangement joins TRBV7-3 to TRBJ2-1, with 10 bases identical to TRBD2. CDR1 and CDR2 from the germline V gene are SGHTA and FQGTGA. The CDR3 has 14 residues. The CDR3 here is CDSSLTPSGGAIFF. DNA of the CDR3: TGTGACAGCAGCTTAACCCCCAGCGGGGGGGCCATTTTCTTC.

The V and J genes are TRBV12-3 or TRBV12-4 and TRBJ2-1; D is unclear. The CDR3 covers 15 residues. Trimming pared 0 bases from V and 7 bases from J, leaving 13 bases between. Here the CDR3 reads CASSLALGSRNEQFF. The CDR3 DNA follows: TGTGCCAGCAGTTTAGCGCTTGGGTCTAGGAATGAGCAGTTCTTC.

In the case of this clonotype: A much more abundant neighbour one base away suggests this may be a read error. J is TRBJ1-5 and V is TRBV7-3, with 7 bases identical to TRBD1. CDR1 is SGHTA, CDR2 FQGTGA, per germline. The CDR3 is 13 amino acids. Trimming took 4 bases from V and 5 from J; bases not matched to a gene: 2. The CDR3 sequence: CASSSDRDQPQHF. The CDR3 region has the DNA TGTGCCAGCAGCTCAGACAGGGATCAGCCCCAGCATTTT. The variable domain in full, with the rest retrieved from reference TRBV7-3 and TRBJ1-5, is GAGVSQTPSNKVTEKGKYVELRCDPISGHTALYWYRQSLGQGPEFLIYFQGTGAADDSGLPNDRFFAVRPEGSVSTLKIQRTERGDSAVYLCASSSDRDQPQHFGDGTRLSIL.

This clonotype occurred a few times. The rearrangement links TRBV28 to TRBJ2-2, with D perhaps matching TRBD2 (5 bases). V lost 2 bases and J lost 3, with 10 bases in between. Germline V gene data show CDR1 as MDHEN and CDR2 as SYDVKM. CDR3 length equals 15 residues. In DNA form, the CDR3 reads TGTGCCAGCAGTTTAATAACGGGATACACCGGGGAGCTGTTTTTT. This encodes CASSLITGYTGELFF.

This clonotype was seen repeatedly, ten times or more. The chain carries TRBV24-1 and TRBJ1-1; D unresolved. Trimming removed 7 bases from V and 0 bases from J, with 5 bases in between. Germline assignment: CDR1 KGHDR and CDR2 SFDVKD. CDR3 length: 12 amino acids. This CDR3 reads CATRAVNTEAFF. CDR3 DNA sequence: TGTGCCACCAGGGCGGTGAACACTGAAGCTTTCTTT.

Note on this clonotype: The conserved final phenylalanine or tryptophan is absent from the CDR3, which likely points to a read error. The V and J genes are TRBV7-6 and TRBJ2-3; D is ambiguous. The CDR3 has 13 residues. Between the trimmed V and J ends, which lost 2 bases and 4 bases, there was a span of 7 bases. Germline V gene data show CDR1 as SGHVS and CDR2 as FNYEAQ. This chain's CDR3 is CASSLKWADTQYI. CDR3 bases: TGTGCCAGCAGCTTAAAGTGGGCAGATACGCAGTATATT.

This clonotype has a single count. The V call is TRBV12-3 or TRBV12-4, the J call TRBJ2-3; D is ambiguous. With 5 bases removed from V and 6 bases from J, the gap between germline ends came to 15 bases. This CDR3 spans 14 amino acids. Here the CDR3 DNA reads TGTGCCAGCAGTACTCGGATCACCGTGGATACGCAGTATTTT. As protein: CASSTRITVDTQYF.

In its sample, this clonotype was seen many times. V and J are TRBV4-3 and TRBJ2-1; possible D gene TRBD2, 6 bases. The length of the CDR3 is 22 residues. Germline V CDR1 and CDR2: LGHNA, YSLEER. V was trimmed by 3 bases and J by 3 bases, leaving 33 bases between them. The CDR3 DNA is TGCGCCAGCAGCCAGGACGCGATTCTCCTTCCTGGGCGGGGAGAAGTCTACAATGAGCAGTTCTTC. It yields the protein CASSQDAILLPGRGEVYNEQFF.

The CDR3 is CSATPDRNTGELFF. For the CDR3, the DNA is TGCAGTGCTACCCCCGACAGGAACACCGGGGAGCTGTTTTTT. The chain combines TRBV20-1 with TRBJ2-2, with D maybe TRBD1 (5 bases). Germline lookup yields CDR1 DFQATT and CDR2 SNEGSKA (reference sequence). The CDR3 consists of 14 residues. The ends were cut back, 4 bases at V and 1 base at J, with 10 bases in the middle.

This clonotype was observed a handful of times. The rearrangement links TRBV28 to TRBJ1-4; no clear D. The V end lost 3 bases, the J end lost 10 bases, and 9 bases lay between the germline ends. The germline V gene has CDR1 MDHEN and CDR2 SYDVKM. This CDR3 comprises 12 residues. The CDR3 is CASSLREVKLFF. CDR3 DNA: TGTGCCAGCAGTTTGAGGGAGGTAAAACTGTTTTTT.

V is TRBV6-2 or TRBV6-3 and J is TRBJ2-4; D is possibly TRBD1 (5 bases). From germline, CDR1 is MNHEY and CDR2 SVGEGT. CDR3 length equals 17 residues. V lost 2 bases to trimming and J lost 1 base, with 15 bases between them. The CDR3 loop is CASSYPRTGSAKNIQYF. The DNA for the CDR3 is TGTGCCAGCAGTTACCCAAGAACAGGCTCGGCCAAAAACATTCAGTACTTC.

This chain links TRBV18 with TRBJ1-3; D is unresolved. This CDR3 contains 17 residues. CDR1 and CDR2 (germline): KGHSH, LQKENI. V lost 3 bases and J lost 5, with 20 bases in between. The CDR3 loop is CASSPYLDAMARNTIYF. CDR3 DNA sequence: TGTGCCAGCTCACCGTATTTGGACGCCATGGCGAGAAACACCATATATTTT.

In its sample, this clonotype was seen many times. This sequence joins TRBV6-2 or TRBV6-3 and TRBJ2-3; no definite D call. CDR1 and CDR2 (germline): MNHEY, SVGEGT. The CDR3 has 12 residues. V lost 5 bases to trimming and J lost 10 bases, with 13 bases between them. CDR3 coding DNA: TGTGCCAGCAGTACTTCCCGCCAGGCGCAGTATTTT. Its protein product is CASSTSRQAQYF.

The CDR3 loop is CASSFEWPERGEQYF. As DNA, the CDR3 is TGTGCCAGCAGCTTTGAGTGGCCCGAAAGAGGCGAGCAGTACTTC. The V and J genes are TRBV5-5 and TRBJ2-7; no firm D call. The germline CDR1 and CDR2 sequences are SGHKS and YYEKEE (reference sequence). V shed 2 bases and J shed 6 bases, with 18 bases lying between them. The CDR3 spans 15 residues.

This clonotype was observed a handful of times. The chain uses TRBV20-1 and TRBJ2-7, with 10 bases fitting TRBD2. The CDR3 runs 16 residues. V shed 0 bases and J 3 bases; nucleotides not matched to a gene: 8. Germline loops: CDR1 DFQATT, CDR2 SNEGSKA (reference sequence). CDR3 loop: CSARDPSGRKFYEQYF. In DNA, the CDR3 is TGCAGTGCTAGAGATCCTAGCGGGAGAAAGTTCTACGAGCAGTACTTC.

The rearrangement uses TRBV4-2 and TRBJ2-5, with TRBD2 matching over 8 bases. The CDR3 sequence is 15 residues long. Germline trimming cut 0 bases from V and 5 bases from J; bases unmatched to any gene: 5. Germline lookup yields CDR1 LGHNA and CDR2 YNFKEQ. The CDR3 DNA reads as TGTGCCAGCAGCCAAGACCCACGGGGGGGTGAGACCCAGTACTTC. Translating gives CASSQDPRGGETQYF.

The V and J genes are TRBV12-3 or TRBV12-4 and TRBJ1-1; TRBD1 aligns across 7 bases. The V and J ends lost 5 bases and 4 bases, in that order; junction bases with no gene match: 7. The CDR3 length is 14 residues. CDR3 residues: CASSPFRGATEAFF. Written as DNA, the CDR3 is TGTGCCAGCAGTCCGTTCAGGGGGGCCACTGAAGCTTTCTTT.

This clonotype appeared many times. The CDR3 is CASSLFAGRTNTGELFF. The CDR3 region has the DNA TGTGCCAGCAGCTTATTCGCTGGGCGGACGAACACCGGGGAGCTGTTTTTT. The chain couples TRBV7-9 to TRBJ2-2; D remains ambiguous. This CDR3 has 17 residues. The germline CDR1 and CDR2 sequences are SEHNR and FQNEAQ (reference sequence). V was shortened by 2 bases and J by 0 bases, with 13 bases between the two germline ends.

This clonotype appeared many times. The CDR3 spells CASGTKGGPYEQYF. The CDR3 bases are TGTGCCAGCGGAACGAAAGGCGGCCCCTACGAGCAGTACTTC. The V call is TRBV27, the J call TRBJ2-7; no clear D. This CDR3 has 14 residues. Germline loops: CDR1 MNHEY, CDR2 SMNVEV (reference sequence). Trimming left V 8 bases short and J 2 bases short, with 16 bases between.

The chain has TRBV29-1 and TRBJ2-4; D is unresolved. Germline V CDR1 and CDR2: SQVTM, ANQGSEA. CDR3 length equals 11 residues. V shed 5 bases and J shed 3 bases, with 5 bases lying between them. For the CDR3, the DNA is TGCAGCGTTATAGTCAAAAACATTCAGTACTTC. Translating gives CSVIVKNIQYF.

Turning to this clonotype: This may be a read error, as it is one base from a much larger clone. This chain uses TRBV27 with TRBJ1-1; D perhaps matches TRBD1 (5 bases). CDR3 length: 13 residues. CDR1 MNHEY and CDR2 SMNVEV come from the germline V gene (reference sequence). This CDR3 reads CANSSFRATEAFF. In DNA form, the CDR3 reads TGTGCCAACAGTTCCTTCAGGGCCACTGAAGCTTTCTTT.

At least ten counts were recorded for this clonotype. The chain carries TRBV6-5 and TRBJ2-2; perhaps TRBD2 as D (6 bases). Germline V gives CDR1 MNHEY, CDR2 SVGAGI. The CDR3 loop spans 15 amino acids. V dropped 0 bases and J dropped 1 base, with 6 bases sitting between them. CDR3 sequence reads: CASSYSRENTGELFF. CDR3 bases: TGTGCCAGCAGTTACTCGCGGGAGAACACCGGGGAGCTGTTTTTT.

There are a few counts of this clonotype. This chain uses TRBV6-2 or TRBV6-3 with TRBJ1-6; D is undetermined. There are 14 residues in the CDR3. The V end lost 2 bases, the J end lost 10 bases, and 12 bases lay between the germline ends. The V gene's germline CDR1 is MNHEY and CDR2 SVGEGT. The CDR3 nucleotides are TGTGCCAGCAGTTACGCCGGGAGGATATCACCCCTCCACTTT. Translating it yields CASSYAGRISPLHF.

The chain employs TRBV12-3 or TRBV12-4 and TRBJ2-7; D gene unclear. V was clipped by 8 bases and J by 0 bases, with 8 bases between them. This CDR3 is built from 12 residues. As DNA, the CDR3 is TGTGCCAGCTCTACAAGCTCCTACGAGCAGTACTTC. Protein product: CASSTSSYEQYF.

This clonotype has a handful of counts. V is TRBV29-1 and J is TRBJ2-2; tentatively, D is TRBD2 (5 bases). The CDR3 runs 15 residues. The germline V and J ends were trimmed by 4 bases and 6 bases, with 18 bases remaining between them. The germline CDR1 and CDR2 sequences are SQVTM and ANQGSEA. The CDR3 DNA reads as TGCAGCGTTGCTGTACTAGAGAAGGCTTCCGGGGAGCTGTTTTTT. Translated: CSVAVLEKASGELFF.

The rearrangement joins TRBV5-4 to TRBJ2-1; D remains ambiguous. Germline V lookup: CDR1 SGHNT, CDR2 YYREEE (reference sequence). The CDR3 has 15 amino acids. V lost 2 bases and J lost 4, with 13 bases in between. Here the CDR3 reads CASSFRVDPYNEQFF. CDR3 DNA sequence: TGTGCCAGCAGCTTCAGAGTGGACCCTTACAATGAGCAGTTCTTC.